A single sample gave rise to the 25 T cell receptor beta chains below, sequenced in a study of regulatory T cells in long-lasting Graves disease. Through Arm-PCR of CDR3 regions and iRepertoire HTBI primers, TCR beta libraries were built. From the multiplex PCR reads, TCRdb called clonotypes with MiXCR, one entry per CDR3 protein. Seen here are over 350,000 distinct CDR3 sequences, about 15% observed once, and the top ten hold roughly 8%. Regarding time point: newly diagnosed GD, antithyroid drugs for less than 3 months. Construction of the TCR library relied on RNA isolated from PBMCs. This sample also appeared in a second study, on T cells in Graves' hyperthyroidism and ophthalmopathy.

Material: peripheral blood mononuclear cells (PBMCs), obtained at new diagnosis, from a patient treated with antithyroid drugs. The receptors come from a woman between 40 and 50 years old with Graves disease.

This chain links TRBV7-8 with TRBJ1-2, with 7 positions matching TRBD1. Trimming cost V 1 base and J 3 bases; bases outside gene matches: 5. This CDR3 has 15 residues. Germline V CDR1 and CDR2: SGHVS, FQNEAQ. DNA of the CDR3: TGTGCCAGCAGCTTAGGTCAGGGGGAAGACTATGGCTACACCTTC. It translates to CASSLGQGEDYGYTF.

About this clonotype: The junction shows a germline mismatch at one end, possibly a read error. The V call is TRBV12-3 or TRBV12-4, the J call TRBJ1-2; 9 positions agree with TRBD1. The CDR3 covers 16 residues. The CDR3 sequence is CASSRGQGNRNYGCTF. CDR3 DNA: TGTGCCAGCAGCCGCGGACAGGGGAATCGCAACTATGGCTGCACCTTC.

In this sample, this clonotype turned up a few times. V and J are TRBV24-1 and TRBJ2-1; D tentatively fits TRBD1 or TRBD2 (6 bases each). The V gene lost 1 base and the J gene lost 8 bases, with 8 bases spanning the gap. The CDR3 has 13 amino acids. Germline V gives CDR1 KGHDR, CDR2 SFDVKD. CDR3 nucleotide sequence: TGTGCCACCAGTGATTTTAGGGGGGATGAGCAGTTCTTC. Translating gives CATSDFRGDEQFF.

This clonotype was counted only a few times. CDR3 residues: CASTPAPVAFVVAGVTYEQYF. The CDR3 DNA reads TGCGCCAGCACCCCCGCTCCTGTAGCTTTCGTGGTAGCGGGAGTTACCTACGAGCAGTACTTC. V usage is TRBV5-1 and J usage is TRBJ2-7; the match to TRBD2 covers 9 bases. Germline lookup yields CDR1 SGHRS and CDR2 YFSETQ. The CDR3 length is 21 residues. V shed 6 bases, J shed 2 bases, and the junction held 27 bases outside the gene matches.

This clonotype was seen many times. The chain has TRBV28 and TRBJ2-1; 8 nucleotides line up with TRBD1. CDR1 is MDHEN and CDR2 is SYDVKM in the germline V gene. V was clipped by 1 base and J by 4 bases; unmatched bases: 9. This CDR3 has 17 residues. The DNA for the CDR3 is TGTGCCAGCAGTTTATCGGGCCTACAGGGGGGATACAATGAGCAGTTCTTC. Translating gives CASSLSGLQGGYNEQFF.

Ten or more counts support this clonotype. The chain carries TRBV6-1 and TRBJ2-1; D is possibly TRBD1 or TRBD2 (5 bases each). The CDR3 totals 17 residues. V was pared by 2 bases and J by 6 bases, with 20 bases between. The V gene's germline CDR1 is MNHNS and CDR2 SASEGT. CDR3 residues: CASSEKGGQGPGNEQFF. In DNA form, the CDR3 reads TGTGCCAGCAGTGAAAAAGGAGGTCAGGGTCCCGGCAATGAGCAGTTCTTC.

The chain has TRBV28 and TRBJ1-2; perhaps TRBD1 as D (6 bases). V lost 1 base and J 4 bases, leaving 13 bases between the germline ends. The CDR3 runs 15 residues. Germline values: CDR1 MDHEN, CDR2 SYDVKM. The CDR3 bases are TGTGCCAGCAGTTTATACGAGGGGGGGTCCTATGGCTACACCTTC. Encoded protein: CASSLYEGGSYGYTF.

Only one count was recorded for this clonotype. V and J are TRBV20-1 and TRBJ2-1, with a weak D call TRBD1 (6 bases). This CDR3 is 16 amino acids long. V lost 2 bases and J 4 bases, leaving 18 bases between the germline ends. Per germline, CDR1 DFQATT and CDR2 SNEGSKA (reference sequence). The CDR3 DNA sequence: TGCAGTGCTAGATTCCCCAGGGGCGTATGGTACAATGAGCAGTTCTTC. As protein: CSARFPRGVWYNEQFF.

Of note for this clonotype: A much bigger clone sits one base away, suggesting this may be a read error. The CDR3 does not end in the conserved phenylalanine or tryptophan, so this is likely a read error. This chain joins TRBV2 and TRBJ2-7, with D unclear. The germline V gene has CDR1 SNHLY and CDR2 FYNNEI. The germline V and J ends were trimmed by 7 bases and 0 bases, with 7 bases remaining between them. The CDR3 consists of 12 residues. CDR3 sequence reads: CASKRSSYEQYL. CDR3 bases: TGTGCCAGCAAGCGCAGCTCCTACGAGCAGTACCTC.

This clonotype was detected ten times or more. The J gene is TRBJ2-1, the V gene TRBV27; a weak D match, TRBD2 (6 bases). CDR1 and CDR2 from the germline V gene are MNHEY and SMNVEV (reference sequence). V lost 8 bases, J lost 3 bases, and 8 bases lay in between. The CDR3 consists of 12 residues. The CDR3 coding sequence is TGTGCCAGCGGGGGGAACTACAATGAGCAGTTCTTC. Translated, it gives CASGGNYNEQFF.

The chain joins TRBV11-3 to TRBJ2-3; D is uncertain. Trimming stripped 2 bases from V and 0 bases from J, with 12 bases between. Germline V gene sequence: CDR1 SGHNT, CDR2 YENEEA. There are 16 residues in the CDR3. In DNA, the CDR3 is TGTGCCAGCAGCTTAAGGCATCCTTCTAGCACAGATACGCAGTATTTT. Translating gives CASSLRHPSSTDTQYF.

The chain uses TRBV3-1 and TRBJ2-1; D unclear. The CDR3 is 14 amino acids. CDR1 is LGHDT, CDR2 YNNKEL, per germline (reference sequence). V was pared by 4 bases and J by 10 bases, with 17 bases between. The CDR3 spells CASSPFPGGLEQFF. CDR3 sequence (DNA): TGTGCCAGCAGCCCGTTCCCGGGCGGTTTAGAGCAGTTCTTC.

The rearrangement joins TRBV28 to TRBJ2-1; D perhaps matches TRBD2 (5 bases). The CDR3 is 12 amino acids. V gave up 7 bases and J gave up 4 bases, with 8 bases separating them. Germline V gene sequence: CDR1 MDHEN, CDR2 SYDVKM. The CDR3 sequence is CASTGSYNEQFF. DNA for the CDR3: TGTGCCAGCACTGGGAGTTACAATGAGCAGTTCTTC.

The sample holds many counts of this clonotype. This chain links TRBV5-1 with TRBJ2-1, with D possibly being TRBD1 (6 bases). Germline V lookup: CDR1 SGHRS, CDR2 YFSETQ. This CDR3 has 13 amino acids. V was shortened by 0 bases and J by 10 bases, with 11 bases between the two germline ends. The DNA of the CDR3 is TGCGCCAGCAGCTTGGGTCCTGACAGGGAGCAGTTCTTC. This sequence encodes CASSLGPDREQFF.

There are many counts of this clonotype. CDR3 amino acids: CASSARTPGDTQYF. The CDR3 region has the DNA TGTGCCAGCAGTGCGCGGACCCCGGGAGATACGCAGTATTTT. This chain links TRBV2 with TRBJ2-3; D not resolved. The germline V and J ends were trimmed by 4 bases and 5 bases, with 13 bases remaining between them. Germline V lookup: CDR1 SNHLY, CDR2 FYNNEI. The CDR3 spans 14 residues.

This clonotype has a count of ten or more. The chain employs TRBV28 and TRBJ2-3; maybe TRBD1 (6 bases). V was trimmed by 8 bases and J by 1 base, leaving 13 bases between them. CDR1 is MDHEN and CDR2 is SYDVKM in the germline V gene. There are 14 residues in the CDR3. The CDR3 DNA sequence: TGTGCCAGCGTACAGGGAAGGGGCACAGATACGCAGTATTTT. It is translated as CASVQGRGTDTQYF.

In regard to this clonotype: This sequence may be a read error, since a much larger clone differs from it by one base. This sequence joins TRBV12-3 or TRBV12-4 and TRBJ1-5; 9 bases agree with TRBD1. The CDR3 runs to 14 residues. As DNA, the CDR3 is TGTGCCAGCGACACGACAGGGGGTACTCAGCCCCGGCATTTT. This gives the protein CASDTTGGTQPRHF.

This clonotype was seen repeatedly, ten times or more. This rearrangement joins TRBV12-3 or TRBV12-4 to TRBJ2-1; perhaps TRBD2 as D (6 bases). Trimming cost V 0 bases and J 8 bases, with 14 bases left between them. The length of the CDR3 is 15 residues. The CDR3 bases are TGTGCCAGCAGTTTAGCGGGAGGCCTCTCCGATGAGCAGTTCTTC. Translation: CASSLAGGLSDEQFF.

This clonotype was counted only a few times. DNA of the CDR3: TGTGCCAGCAGCGTAGATGGAGGGTCATTCAATCAGCCCCAGCATTTT. This gives the protein CASSVDGGSFNQPQHF. V is TRBV9 and J is TRBJ1-5; D is undetermined. The CDR3 consists of 16 residues. Germline V gives CDR1 SGDLS, CDR2 YYNGEE. The V and J ends lost 0 bases and 3 bases respectively, with 13 bases between them.

This clonotype was counted ten times or more. The chain has TRBV12-3 or TRBV12-4 and TRBJ1-5, with a tentative D call TRBD1 (5 bases). V lost 6 bases and J 4 bases, leaving 16 bases between the germline ends. This CDR3 contains 15 residues. The DNA for the CDR3 is TGTGCCAGCAGCCCCAGCGGGGGACTTAATCAGCCCCAGCATTTT. Protein product: CASSPSGGLNQPQHF.

This clonotype was seen repeatedly, ten times or more. V is TRBV2 and J is TRBJ1-1; D is unclear. The CDR3 runs to 13 residues. V was shortened by 7 bases and J by 9 bases, with 18 bases between the two germline ends. The V gene's germline CDR1 is SNHLY and CDR2 FYNNEI. In DNA, the CDR3 is TGTGCCAGCACCGGAGGCAGATTAGTACAAGCTTTCTTT. Amino acid sequence: CASTGGRLVQAFF.

This clonotype was found many times. V and J are TRBV7-3 and TRBJ1-2; weak D call: TRBD1 (6 bases). Germline CDR1 is SGHTA and CDR2 is FQGTGA. Trimming pared 5 bases from V and 8 bases from J, leaving 21 bases between. The CDR3 totals 15 residues. CDR3: CASSLNPGGLSGYTF. Written as DNA, the CDR3 is TGTGCCAGCAGCCTTAACCCCGGGGGCTTGAGCGGCTACACCTTC.

This clonotype was detected ten times or more. This chain connects TRBV4-3 to TRBJ2-7, with TRBD1 matching over 9 bases. The CDR3 totals 15 residues. With V trimmed by 0 bases and J by 4 bases, 4 bases remained unmatched. From germline, CDR1 is LGHNA and CDR2 YSLEER. CDR3 in amino acids: CASSQDLGQGYEQYF. DNA for the CDR3: TGCGCCAGCAGCCAAGATTTGGGACAGGGATACGAGCAGTACTTC.

At least ten counts were recorded for this clonotype. The chain links TRBV15 to TRBJ1-1; TRBD1 might be the D (5 bases). This CDR3 spans 16 amino acids. CDR1 and CDR2 from the germline V gene are LNHNV and YYDKDF (reference sequence). V lost 1 base to trimming and J lost 0 bases, with 12 bases between them. In DNA, the CDR3 is TGTGCCACCAGCAGAGGAGTGGAGGGGCTGAACACTGAAGCTTTCTTT. Amino acid sequence: CATSRGVEGLNTEAFF.

There are many counts of this clonotype. This rearrangement joins TRBV30 to TRBJ2-1; 7 positions agree with TRBD2. V shed 6 bases and J 5 bases; nucleotides not matched to a gene: 7. CDR3 length: 13 amino acids. In germline, CDR1 is GTSNPN, CDR2 SVGIG (reference sequence). The CDR3 region has the DNA TGTGCCTGTTATCCGGGAGGCCACAATGAGCAGTTCTTC. It encodes CACYPGGHNEQFF.